This T cell receptor beta chain was captured by sequencing in a study of T cell responses to AZD1222 COVID-19 vaccine. Study-wide results and caveats: Clonal diversity may have been underestimated in mostly white British donors. Increases in Spike-specific TCR breadth and depth were seen after two AZD1222 doses.

A remark on this clone: Its antigen is not known.

The V segment lost 8 bases and the J segment 1 base; nucleotides outside the gene matches: 11. This CDR3 spans 17 amino acids. Germline loops: CDR1 LGHNA, CDR2 YNFKEQ. Profiled with immunoSEQ multiplex PCR; TCRdb holds only in-frame clones, not every one. This sample carries over 150,000 clones, approximately 95% of them seen once, and the ten largest clones take roughly 1%. The input for sequencing was peripheral blood, taken 28 days after the second AZD1222 dose. The receptor comes from an adult who received the AZD1222 COVID-19 vaccine. The chain has TRBV4-2 and TRBJ1-3; 10 bases match TRBD1. This CDR3 reads CASGTGTGVRSGNTIYF. The CDR3 nucleotides are TGTGCCAGCGGAACCGGGACAGGGGTTAGGTCTGGAAACACCATATATTTT.